These 13 T cell receptor beta chains originate from one sample sequenced in a study of cytotoxic CD8 clonotypes in ibrutinib-treated CLL. Method: immunoSEQ multiplex PCR; TCRdb's copy keeps in-frame clones and lacks some. The sample yields more than 150,000 clones, 55% to 85% seen once. Sequences were derived from PBMCs, sampled after 24 months of ibrutinib treatment. The origin of the receptors is a human donor with chronic lymphocytic leukemia.

The J gene is TRBJ2-1, the V gene TRBV11-2, with TRBD1 matching over 9 bases. J lost 1 base, V lost 5 bases, and 3 bases had no gene match. Germline V CDR1 and CDR2: SGHAT, FQNNGV. The CDR3 has 15 amino acids. This CDR3 is CASSPGQGSYNEQFF. The CDR3 coding sequence is TGTGCCAGCAGCCCGGGACAGGGATCCTACAATGAGCAGTTCTTC. The full variable domain, its missing parts supplied by reference TRBV11-2 and TRBJ2-1, is EAGVAQSPRYKIIEKRQSVAFWCNPISGHATLYWYQQILGQGPKLLIQFQNNGVVDDSQLPKDRFSAERLKGVDSTLKIQPAKLEDSAVYLCASSPGQGSYNEQFFGPGTRLTVL.

The chain recombines TRBV7-2 with TRBJ1-2, with TRBD1 identical over 7 bases. V was clipped by 5 bases and J by 8 bases; unmatched bases: 11. CDR3 length equals 14 residues. Germline lookup yields CDR1 SGHTA and CDR2 FQGNSA. The CDR3 loop reads CASSLDRVRQGYTF. CDR3 nucleotide sequence: TGTGCCAGCAGCCTTGACAGGGTAAGGCAAGGCTACACCTTC.

The rearrangement uses TRBV7-7 and TRBJ2-1; unclear D gene. Per germline, CDR1 SSHAT and CDR2 FNYEAQ (reference sequence). The CDR3 totals 13 residues. V was cut by 1 base and J by 5 bases, with 6 bases left in between. The CDR3 sequence is CASSLGVNNEQFF. DNA for the CDR3: TGTGCCAGCAGCTTAGGTGTAAACAATGAGCAGTTCTTC.

Only one count was recorded for this clone. The V and J genes are TRBV4-1 and TRBJ1-1; weak D call: TRBD1 (5 bases). Germline CDR1 and CDR2: MGHRA and YSYEKL. V lost 4 bases, J lost 11 bases, and 14 bases lay in between. The CDR3 runs to 12 residues. CDR3 residues: CASSLDGGGAFF. CDR3 coding DNA: TGCGCCAGCAGCCTAGATGGCGGGGGGGCTTTCTTT.

This chain joins TRBV5-4 and TRBJ2-1, with 7 bases matching TRBD2. Germline lookup yields CDR1 SGHNT and CDR2 YYREEE (reference sequence). The V segment lost 4 bases and the J segment 1 base; nucleotides outside the gene matches: 5. The CDR3 has 15 amino acids. The CDR3 sequence is CASSPRERSYNEQFF. For the CDR3, the DNA is TGTGCCAGCAGCCCGCGGGAGAGATCCTACAATGAGCAGTTCTTC.

The V gene is TRBV7-2, the J gene TRBJ2-3, with D perhaps being TRBD1 or TRBD2 (6 bases each). There are 14 residues in the CDR3. V was shortened by 1 base and J by 2 bases, with 7 bases between the two germline ends. Germline assignment: CDR1 SGHTA and CDR2 FQGNSA. DNA of the CDR3: TGTGCCAGCAGCTTAGGGGGGGCCACAGATACGCAGTATTTT. Protein product: CASSLGGATDTQYF.

V gene TRBV7-8 combines with J gene TRBJ1-5, with 8 bases matching TRBD1. The CDR3 consists of 16 residues. Trimming cost V 5 bases and J 5 bases; bases outside gene matches: 11. CDR1 and CDR2 (germline): SGHVS, FQNEAQ. CDR3 in DNA: TGTGCCAGCAGCCGGAGCTTCGCAGGGGGCTATCAGCCCCAGCATTTT. Its translation is CASSRSFAGGYQPQHF. Using reference TRBV7-8 and TRBJ1-5 for the parts outside the CDR3, the full variable domain is GAGVSQSPRYKVAKRGQDVALRCDPISGHVSLFWYQQALGQGPEFLTYFQNEAQLDKSGLPSDRFFAERPEGSVSTLKIQRTQQEDSAVYLCASSRSFAGGYQPQHFGDGTRLSIL.

The V call is TRBV18, the J call TRBJ1-1; D not certain. There are 16 residues in the CDR3. Per the germline V gene, CDR1 is KGHSH and CDR2 is LQKENI. The ends were cut back, 2 bases at V and 4 bases at J, with 17 bases in the middle. The CDR3 nucleotides are TGTGCCAGCTCACCAGGATTGGGAATATGGTCCACTGAAGCTTTCTTT. Encoded protein: CASSPGLGIWSTEAFF. Using reference TRBV18 and TRBJ1-1 for the parts outside the CDR3, the full variable domain is NAGVMQNPRHLVRRRGQEARLRCSPMKGHSHVYWYRQLPEEGLKFMVYLQKENIIDESGMPKERFSAEFPKEGPSILRIQQVVRGDSAAYFCASSPGLGIWSTEAFFGQGTRLTVV.

This chain uses TRBV15 with TRBJ2-7, with D uncertain. The V gene lost 0 bases and the J gene lost 0 bases, with 0 bases spanning the gap. The CDR3 runs 12 residues. Germline CDR1 is LNHNV and CDR2 is YYDKDF (reference sequence). The CDR3 region is CATSRDSYEQYF. The CDR3 DNA sequence: TGTGCCACCAGCAGAGACTCCTACGAGCAGTACTTC.

The V call is TRBV7-9, the J call TRBJ2-7, with no clear D. Looked up from germline, CDR1 is SEHNR and CDR2 is FQNEAQ (reference sequence). CDR3 length: 13 amino acids. Trimming removed 1 base from V and 5 bases from J, with 9 bases in between. The CDR3 sequence is CASSLGQVNEQYF. The CDR3 DNA reads as TGTGCCAGCAGCTTAGGGCAGGTTAACGAGCAGTACTTC.

The chain combines TRBV6-1 with TRBJ1-5; D is perhaps TRBD1 (5 bases). Germline CDR1 reads MNHNS; CDR2 reads SASEGT. The V end lost 4 bases, the J end lost 5 bases, and 15 bases lay between the germline ends. The CDR3 has 15 amino acids. DNA for the CDR3: TGTGCCAGCAGTGTGGGCAGGGTCGATCATCAGCCCCAGCATTTT. It translates to CASSVGRVDHQPQHF.

The chain combines TRBV25-1 with TRBJ1-5; D perhaps matches TRBD1 (5 bases). The CDR3 has 14 amino acids. The germline CDR1 and CDR2 sequences are MGHDK and SYGVNS. V was clipped by 6 bases and J by 6 bases, with 15 bases between them. CDR3 in DNA: TGTGCCAGCAGCGGGGGGTTATCGACTCAGCCCCAGCATTTT. The encoded protein is CASSGGLSTQPQHF.

The chain has TRBV30 and TRBJ1-2, with 9 bases identical to TRBD1. This CDR3 contains 13 residues. CDR1 and CDR2 (germline): GTSNPN, SVGIG (reference sequence). V was clipped by 5 bases and J by 7 bases; unmatched bases: 8. For the CDR3, the DNA is TGTGCCTGGCGCAAACAGGGGGCTGGTGGCTACACCTTC. This sequence encodes CAWRKQGAGGYTF.